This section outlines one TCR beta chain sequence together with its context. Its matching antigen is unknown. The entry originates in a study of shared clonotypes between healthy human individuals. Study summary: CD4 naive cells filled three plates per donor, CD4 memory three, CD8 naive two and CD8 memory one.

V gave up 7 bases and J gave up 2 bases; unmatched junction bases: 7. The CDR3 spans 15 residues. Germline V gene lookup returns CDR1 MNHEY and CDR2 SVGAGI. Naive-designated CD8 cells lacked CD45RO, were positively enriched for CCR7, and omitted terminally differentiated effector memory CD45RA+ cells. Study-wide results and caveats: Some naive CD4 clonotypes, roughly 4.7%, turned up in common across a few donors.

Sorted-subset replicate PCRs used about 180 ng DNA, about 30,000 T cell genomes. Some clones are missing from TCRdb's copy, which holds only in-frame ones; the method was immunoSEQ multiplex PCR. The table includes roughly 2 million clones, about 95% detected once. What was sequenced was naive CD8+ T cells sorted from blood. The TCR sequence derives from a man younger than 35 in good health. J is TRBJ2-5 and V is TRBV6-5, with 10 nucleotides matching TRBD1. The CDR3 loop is CASTLTGGEQETQYF. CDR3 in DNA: TGTGCCAGCACCCTGACAGGGGGCGAGCAAGAGACCCAGTACTTC.